The 31 T cell receptor beta chains given below trace back to one sample, sequenced in a study of regulatory T cells in long-lasting Graves disease. The time point: newly diagnosed GD, antithyroid drugs for less than 3 months. There was RNA extracted from PBMCs, and the TCR library was made from it. iRepertoire HTBI primers and Arm-PCR of CDR3 regions built TCR beta libraries. Each CDR3 protein gets one entry after TCRdb re-called the multiplex PCR reads with MiXCR. This table holds 530,000 or so distinct CDR3 sequences, about 16% found once. The same data also contributed to another study, on T cells in Graves' hyperthyroidism and ophthalmopathy.

The sequencing used peripheral blood mononuclear cells (PBMCs), collected at new diagnosis, from a patient treated with antithyroid drugs. These receptors originate from a man in his late teens or twenties with Graves disease.

This clonotype appeared many times. This chain uses TRBV2 with TRBJ2-3, with D perhaps matching TRBD2 (5 bases). V was shortened by 7 bases and J by 0 bases, with 14 bases between the two germline ends. The germline V gene encodes CDR1 SNHLY and CDR2 FYNNEI. The CDR3 sequence is 15 residues long. The CDR3, as DNA: TGTGCCAGCAACCCTTACCGGACTAGCACAGATACGCAGTATTTT. Amino acid sequence: CASNPYRTSTDTQYF. Supplemented by reference TRBV2 and TRBJ2-3, the full variable domain reads EPEVTQTPSHQVTQMGQEVILRCVPISNHLYFYWYRQILGQKVEFLVSFYNNEISEKSEIFDDQFSVERPDGSNFTLKIRSTKLEDSAMYFCASNPYRTSTDTQYFGPGTRLTVL.

This clonotype was seen ten or more times. The J gene is TRBJ1-4, the V gene TRBV5-1, with 9 bases lining up with TRBD1. This CDR3 region has 14 residues. The ends lost 4 bases at V and 4 bases at J; junction bases unmatched: 2. The germline V gene encodes CDR1 SGHRS and CDR2 YFSETQ. For the CDR3, the DNA is TGCGCCAGCAGCCAGGACAGGGGTAATGAAAAACTGTTTTTT. It encodes CASSQDRGNEKLFF.

This clonotype was counted ten times or more. The chain joins TRBV18 to TRBJ1-2; D may be TRBD1 (5 bases). CDR1 and CDR2 (germline): KGHSH, LQKENI. V was shortened by 2 bases and J by 3 bases, with 10 bases between the two germline ends. The CDR3 contains 14 residues. CDR3 residues: CASSPWEGDYGYTF. DNA of the CDR3: TGTGCCAGCTCACCATGGGAAGGGGACTATGGCTACACCTTC. Complete variable domain (other parts from reference TRBV18 and TRBJ1-2): NAGVMQNPRHLVRRRGQEARLRCSPMKGHSHVYWYRQLPEEGLKFMVYLQKENIIDESGMPKERFSAEFPKEGPSILRIQQVVRGDSAAYFCASSPWEGDYGYTFGSGTRLTVV.

This clonotype appeared a few times. The rearrangement links TRBV6-9 to TRBJ1-5, with 7 positions matching TRBD1. The CDR3 is 16 residues long. Germline CDR1 is MNHGY and CDR2 is SVAAGI. Trimming took 4 bases from V and 1 from J; bases not matched to a gene: 7. CDR3 protein: CASSSTSDRSNQPQHF. The CDR3 region has the DNA TGTGCCAGCAGTTCCACGTCGGACAGGAGCAATCAGCCCCAGCATTTT.

In its sample, this clonotype was seen a few times. V is TRBV3-1 and J is TRBJ2-5; 7 nucleotides match TRBD2. The CDR3 spans 15 residues. The germline V gene has CDR1 LGHDT and CDR2 YNNKEL (reference sequence). V dropped 4 bases and J dropped 1; count of bases not matched to a gene: 6. Here the CDR3 reads CASSLYGGGQETQYF. DNA of the CDR3: TGTGCCAGCAGCCTATATGGGGGGGGCCAAGAGACCCAGTACTTC.

This clonotype was recorded many times. The chain links TRBV2 to TRBJ2-3; 9 nucleotides align to TRBD2. CDR1 is SNHLY, CDR2 FYNNEI, per germline. The CDR3 is 16 residues long. V shed 0 bases and J 5 bases; nucleotides not matched to a gene: 6. CDR3 sequence: CASSEAHGLAIDTQYF. The CDR3 nucleotides read TGTGCCAGCAGTGAAGCGCATGGACTAGCGATAGATACGCAGTATTTT.

This clonotype was counted many times. J is TRBJ2-1 and V is TRBV6-1; TRBD2 aligns across 9 bases. Germline assignment: CDR1 MNHNS and CDR2 SASEGT. The J segment lost 6 bases and the V segment lost 6 bases, leaving 6 bases of the junction unmatched. The CDR3 has 14 residues. Written as DNA, the CDR3 is TGTGCCAGCAGCGATGGACTAGCGAGCAATGAGCAGTTCTTC. Protein sequence: CASSDGLASNEQFF.

This clonotype was detected many times. The chain carries TRBV6-1 and TRBJ1-1; D is undetermined. Trimming removed 4 bases from V and 11 bases from J, with 11 bases in between. CDR1 is MNHNS and CDR2 is SASEGT in the germline V gene. The CDR3 is 11 residues long. The CDR3 region is CASSGPLEAFF. The CDR3 nucleotides read TGTGCCAGCAGTGGGCCCCTTGAGGCTTTCTTT.

J is TRBJ2-5 and V is TRBV7-2; 7 bases line up with TRBD1. This CDR3 spans 15 amino acids. CDR1 and CDR2 (germline): SGHTA, FQGNSA. The V and J ends lost 6 bases and 4 bases, in that order; junction bases with no gene match: 11. The CDR3 reads CASRDRGGLGETQYF. The CDR3 DNA reads as TGTGCCAGCAGAGACCGAGGGGGCTTGGGAGAGACCCAGTACTTC.

The chain employs TRBV3-1 and TRBJ2-1; 7 bases line up with TRBD2. The germline V gene encodes CDR1 LGHDT and CDR2 YNNKEL (reference sequence). CDR3 length: 15 amino acids. V was pared by 1 base and J by 5 bases, with 5 bases of the junction left unmatched. The chain's CDR3 is CASSQALAAHNEQFF. CDR3 nucleotide sequence: TGTGCCAGCAGCCAAGCGCTAGCGGCCCACAATGAGCAGTTCTTC.

This clonotype was recorded at least ten times. The CDR3 DNA sequence: TGTGCCAGCAGCCATGACAGGGACGGGGAGCTGTTTTTT. Translated: CASSHDRDGELFF. This sequence joins TRBV5-4 and TRBJ2-2; 7 bases agree with TRBD1. This CDR3 comprises 13 residues. The V segment lost 4 bases and the J segment 7 bases; nucleotides outside the gene matches: 4. Germline assignment: CDR1 SGHNT and CDR2 YYREEE (reference sequence).

There are many counts of this clonotype. V gene TRBV11-2 combines with J gene TRBJ2-5; D perhaps matches TRBD2 (6 bases). The CDR3 loop spans 17 amino acids. Deletions cut 3 bases from V and 1 base from J, with 18 bases between. Germline V CDR1 and CDR2: SGHAT, FQNNGV. The CDR3 spells CASSLGRGNLLQETQYF. In nucleotides, the CDR3 is TGTGCCAGCAGCTTGGGGCGGGGTAACCTCCTCCAAGAGACCCAGTACTTC.

A few counts support this clonotype. The chain has TRBV7-9 and TRBJ2-6; no clear D. Germline lookup yields CDR1 SEHNR and CDR2 FQNEAQ (reference sequence). The CDR3 has 16 amino acids. V was clipped by 7 bases and J by 4 bases, with 17 bases between them. Written as DNA, the CDR3 is TGTGCCAGCACCCCTGGGTTGGGCAGAGGGGCCAACGTCCTGACTTTC. Its protein is CASTPGLGRGANVLTF.

This clonotype occurred a few times. This chain links TRBV19 with TRBJ2-7; the D is unclear. The V gene lost 4 bases and the J gene lost 0 bases, with 10 bases spanning the gap. The germline V gene has CDR1 LNHDA and CDR2 SQIVND (reference sequence). CDR3 length: 14 amino acids. For the CDR3, the DNA is TGTGCCAGTAGTAGGCAGGAGAGCTCCTACGAGCAGTACTTC. Translated, it gives CASSRQESSYEQYF.

This clonotype appeared once. A clone one base away is much larger, so this may be a read error. V gene TRBV11-2 combines with J gene TRBJ2-1; D is perhaps TRBD2 (5 bases). This CDR3 has 15 residues. CDR1 and CDR2 (germline): SGHAT, FQNNGV. The CDR3 DNA follows: TGTGTCAGCAGCTCGAGAGTTGTACGAATTGGGAGGCAGTTCTTC. Encoded protein: CVSSSRVVRIGRQFF.

The CDR3 DNA reads TGTGCCAGCAGACCGGGACTAGCGGGAGAGTTCATTCAGTACTTC. Amino acid sequence: CASRPGLAGEFIQYF. The chain recombines TRBV5-6 with TRBJ2-4, with 14 bases identical to TRBD2. The V segment lost 5 bases and the J segment 9 bases; nucleotides outside the gene matches: 7. The germline V gene has CDR1 SGHDT and CDR2 YYEEEE. This CDR3 spans 15 amino acids.

This clonotype was recorded many times. This sequence joins TRBV27 and TRBJ1-4; tentatively, D is TRBD1 (5 bases). V gave up 4 bases and J gave up 7 bases, with 19 bases separating them. The CDR3 sequence is 16 residues long. From germline, CDR1 is MNHEY and CDR2 SMNVEV (reference sequence). In DNA, the CDR3 is TGTGCCAGCAGTTATTATACCGGGACGATGCGTGAAAAACTGTTTTTT. This translates into CASSYYTGTMREKLFF.

This clonotype was seen only a few times. CDR3 DNA sequence: TGTGCCAGTAGCCTGACGGGACAAAGCACAGATACGCAGTATTTT. Translation gives CASSLTGQSTDTQYF. The genes are TRBV19 and TRBJ2-3; TRBD1 is a possible D gene (6 bases). The ends were cut back, 6 bases at V and 0 bases at J, with 13 bases in the middle. Per the germline V gene, CDR1 is LNHDA and CDR2 is SQIVND (reference sequence). CDR3 length: 15 residues.

Here the CDR3 reads CASSLIAGGRGEQYF. For the CDR3, the DNA is TGTGCCAGCAGCTTGATAGCGGGAGGGAGAGGCGAGCAGTACTTC. This chain uses TRBV14 with TRBJ2-7; 11 positions match TRBD2. The CDR3 extends over 15 amino acids. Per the germline V gene, CDR1 is SGHDN and CDR2 is FVKESK. The V gene end was trimmed by 5 bases and the J gene end by 6 bases; junction bases not matched to a gene: 9.

This clonotype was counted at least ten times. The chain is built from TRBV27 and TRBJ2-1; 8 bases are a match to TRBD2. The germline gives CDR1 MNHEY, CDR2 SMNVEV (reference sequence). Trimming took 2 bases from V and 4 from J; bases not matched to a gene: 4. The CDR3 spans 15 residues. In DNA form, the CDR3 reads TGTGCCAGCAGTTTAGATAGCGGGACTTACAATGAGCAGTTCTTC. Protein sequence: CASSLDSGTYNEQFF.

In this sample, this clonotype turned up many times. V gene TRBV12-3 or TRBV12-4 combines with J gene TRBJ2-3, with 7 bases identical to TRBD2. V dropped 6 bases and J dropped 5; count of bases not matched to a gene: 2. The CDR3 runs 12 residues. CDR3 in amino acids: CASSIAGDTQYF. The DNA for the CDR3 is TGTGCCAGCAGCATAGCGGGAGATACGCAGTATTTT.

This clonotype was found many times. V and J are TRBV7-9 and TRBJ2-7; 9 nucleotides agree with TRBD1. The CDR3 length is 12 residues. CDR1 is SEHNR, CDR2 FQNEAQ, per germline (reference sequence). The V and J ends lost 3 bases and 7 bases, in that order; junction bases with no gene match: 1. DNA for the CDR3: TGTGCCAGCAGCTTCGGACAGGGGGAGCAGTACTTC. Encoded protein: CASSFGQGEQYF.

This clonotype was found a few times. This chain connects TRBV5-6 to TRBJ2-1, with no clear D. Germline V gene sequence: CDR1 SGHDT, CDR2 YYEEEE. The CDR3 extends over 11 amino acids. Trimming pared 3 bases from V and 8 bases from J, leaving 6 bases between. CDR3 coding DNA: TGTGCCAGCAGCTCTCGGGATGAGCAGTTCTTC. Encoded protein: CASSSRDEQFF.

This clonotype was seen only a few times. The chain joins TRBV7-9 to TRBJ1-4; 7 bases map to TRBD1. V trimming: 5 bases; J trimming: 8 bases; junction bases outside the gene matches: 8. In germline, CDR1 is SEHNR, CDR2 FQNEAQ (reference sequence). This CDR3 is 14 amino acids long. The CDR3 DNA reads TGTGCCAGCAGCCGCCGACAGGGAGGAGAAAAACTGTTTTTT. It translates to CASSRRQGGEKLFF.

This clonotype was counted between two and nine times. This chain links TRBV7-3 with TRBJ2-2; D uncertain. With 2 bases removed from V and 10 bases from J, the gap between germline ends came to 11 bases. The CDR3 spans 13 residues. Per the germline V gene, CDR1 is SGHTA and CDR2 is FQGTGA. In DNA, the CDR3 is TGTGCCAGCAGCTTATCGCAGCGCGCGGAGCTGTTTTTT. Its protein is CASSLSQRAELFF.

This clonotype was observed a handful of times. V gene TRBV7-2 combines with J gene TRBJ1-2; D might be TRBD1 (5 bases). The V end was cut by 0 bases, the J end by 6 bases, with 14 bases between. Per germline, CDR1 SGHTA and CDR2 FQGNSA. The CDR3 spans 15 residues. As DNA, the CDR3 is TGTGCCAGCAGCTTAGCTGGAACCGGGGGGGATGGCTACACCTTC. Its protein product is CASSLAGTGGDGYTF.

This clonotype was observed at least ten times. The V gene is TRBV28, the J gene TRBJ1-2; D not resolved. Germline CDR1 is MDHEN and CDR2 is SYDVKM. Between the trimmed V and J ends, which lost 5 bases and 3 bases, there was a span of 7 bases. The CDR3 has 12 residues. The CDR3 DNA sequence: TGTGCCAGCAGTGGCGGTTACTATGGCTACACCTTC. Translation gives CASSGGYYGYTF.

This clonotype was recorded at least ten times. A read error may produce the germline difference seen at one junction end. This rearrangement joins TRBV7-7 to TRBJ2-1, with TRBD2 identical over 13 bases. The CDR3 contains 15 residues. Germline V gives CDR1 SSHAT, CDR2 FNYEAQ (reference sequence). The CDR3 DNA is TGTGCTAGCAGCTCGGGACTAGCGGGAAACAATGAGCAGTTCTTC. Amino acid sequence: CASSSGLAGNNEQFF.

This clonotype was observed many times. Written as DNA, the CDR3 is TGTGCCAGCAGTTTAGGCTTCGTACTAGCGGGAGGGCGCGATACGCAGTATTTT. Translation gives CASSLGFVLAGGRDTQYF. The rearrangement joins TRBV28 to TRBJ2-3; 13 bases are a match to TRBD2. The CDR3 runs 18 residues. Germline assignment: CDR1 MDHEN and CDR2 SYDVKM. The V gene end was trimmed by 2 bases and the J gene end by 6 bases; junction bases not matched to a gene: 11.

Here the CDR3 reads CASSSRHSGAYGYTF. The CDR3 region has the DNA TGTGCCAGCAGTTCCCGACATTCCGGGGCATATGGCTACACCTTC. This chain connects TRBV6-5 to TRBJ1-2, with D possibly matching TRBD1 (5 bases). The CDR3 extends over 15 amino acids. Germline loops: CDR1 MNHEY, CDR2 SVGAGI. V was clipped by 4 bases and J by 5 bases, with 17 bases between them.

The J gene is TRBJ1-2, the V gene TRBV29-1, with 8 bases identical to TRBD1. CDR1 and CDR2 (germline): SQVTM, ANQGSEA. With V trimmed by 1 base and J by 6 bases, 4 bases remained unmatched. CDR3 length equals 13 residues. The CDR3 spells CSVEAGGEDGYTF. The CDR3 DNA follows: TGCAGCGTTGAAGCAGGGGGCGAGGATGGCTACACCTTC.